A selection of T cell receptor beta chains follows, all from one sample in a study of shared clonotypes between healthy human individuals. Clones were sequenced by immunoSEQ multiplex PCR, and TCRdb holds only the in-frame ones, with some missing. The table shows almost 700,000 clones, with about 90% occurring only once. The sequencing sample was made of naive CD8+ T cells sorted from blood. These receptors all come from a man in his thirties or forties in good health. Both conserved end residues are part of each CDR3. Fields, in order: V gene, clone size, D gene, J gene, CDR3 protein, CDR3 DNA. D genes are given only for firm matches. Clone size, where shown, is once, few, many, or a class for clones that have expanded.

TRBV7-9,once,TRBD1,TRBJ2-1,CASSSVGTGVYNEQFF,TGTGCCAGCAGCTCAGTAGGGACAGGGGTCTACAATGAGCAGTTCTTC
TRBV7-2,NA,TRBD2,TRBJ2-1,CASNFLAGLYNEQFF,TGTGCCTCGAATTTTCTAGCGGGGCTCTACAATGAGCAGTTCTTC
TRBV19,NA,TRBD1,TRBJ2-5,CATRPTGDQETQYF,TGTGCCACTAGACCTACAGGGGACCAAGAGACCCAGTACTTC
TRBV4-3,NA,NA,TRBJ2-1,CASSQVLGNEQFF,TGCGCCAGCAGCCAAGTTCTCGGAAATGAGCAGTTCTTC
TRBV9,NA,NA,TRBJ2-1,CASSPEYNEQFF,TGTGCCAGCAGCCCAGAATACAATGAGCAGTTCTTC
TRBV7-9,NA,NA,TRBJ2-1,CASSLSAWATEQFF,TGTGCCAGCAGCTTAAGCGCCTGGGCGACTGAGCAGTTCTTC
TRBV27,NA,TRBD2,TRBJ2-5,CASRLSVLADQETQYF,TGTGCCAGCAGGTTATCGGTCCTAGCGGACCAAGAGACCCAGTACTTC
TRBV15,once,NA,TRBJ2-1,CATSRDSGSSYNEQFF,TGTGCCACCAGCAGAGATTCAGGGTCCTCCTACAATGAGCAGTTCTTC
TRBV28,NA,TRBD2,TRBJ2-2,CASGQGLAGGRYTGELFF,TGTGCCAGCGGCCAGGGACTAGCGGGAGGACGGTACACCGGGGAGCTGTTTTTT
TRBV28,NA,NA,TRBJ1-2,CASSSPQQTPDYGYTF,TGTGCCAGCAGTTCTCCCCAGCAGACTCCAGACTATGGCTACACCTTC
TRBV6-5,NA,NA,TRBJ2-7,CASSPVSGSSYEQYF,TGTGCCAGCAGCCCCGTTAGCGGAAGCTCCTACGAGCAGTACTTC
TRBV7-8,NA,NA,TRBJ2-1,CASSQWEASYNEQFF,TGTGCCAGCAGCCAGTGGGAGGCGTCCTACAATGAGCAGTTCTTC
TRBV19,NA,NA,TRBJ2-1,CASSRGSSNEQFF,TGTGCCAGTAGTAGGGGGTCCTCCAATGAGCAGTTCTTC
TRBV15,NA,NA,TRBJ1-4,CATSRVKITNEKLFF,TGTGCCACCAGCAGAGTAAAGATAACTAATGAAAAACTGTTTTTT
TRBV6-5,NA,NA,TRBJ2-7,CASRVGYEQYF,TGTGCCAGCAGGGTGGGCTACGAGCAGTACTTC
TRBV27,NA,NA,TRBJ2-1,CASRYLGTEQFF,TGTGCCAGCCGTTATCTAGGTACTGAGCAGTTCTTC
TRBV27,NA,NA,TRBJ1-1,CASSSGGGLTEAFF,TGTGCCAGCAGTTCCGGGGGGGGGCTCACTGAAGCTTTCTTT
TRBV6-5,NA,NA,TRBJ1-1,CASSYTKQTEAFF,TGTGCCAGCAGTTACACCAAACAGACTGAAGCTTTCTTT
TRBV4-1,NA,NA,TRBJ1-1,CASSQGGTLNTEAFF,TGCGCCAGCAGCCAAGGAGGAACCCTGAACACTGAAGCTTTCTTT
TRBV4-1,NA,TRBD2,TRBJ2-2,CASSQEGLAGEAGELFF,TGCGCCAGCAGCCAAGAAGGACTAGCGGGAGAGGCCGGGGAGCTGTTTTTT
TRBV2,once,TRBD2,TRBJ2-7,CATSATGGYEQYF,TGTGCGACAAGCGCGACGGGGGGATACGAGCAGTACTTC